The present T cell receptor (beta chain) was sequenced within a study of OX40 agonist ivuxolimab in advanced cancers. Study-wide background: Ivuxolimab was administered intravenously to patients at 0.01 to 10 mg/kg every 2 weeks. Those treated in dose escalation had hepatocellular carcinoma, melanoma, renal cell cancer or head and neck cancer. Study-level findings and limits: Clonal expansion from baseline to week 6 occurred in both CD4+ and CD8+ T cells.

TCRdb's table, derived via immunoSEQ multiplex PCR, lists solely in-frame clones and lacks some. The sample gives some 15,000 clones, under 95% of which show up once; roughly 25% is in the top ten. Concerning this clone itself: Its specificity is not known.

Blood was sampled at baseline, cycle 4 day 1, and cycle 7 day 1. CDR1 MDHEN and CDR2 SYDVKM come from the germline V gene. Trimming took off 8 bases at V and 11 bases at J, with 21 bases between the two ends. The CDR3 is 14 residues long. This receptor was obtained from an adult with an advanced solid tumor such as melanoma, head and neck, liver or kidney cancer. The V gene is TRBV28, the J gene TRBJ2-2; D may be TRBD1 or TRBD2 (5 bases each). The sample was CD4+ or CD8+ T cells sorted from blood, taken in a trial of the OX40 agonist ivuxolimab. The CDR3 region has the DNA TGTGCCAGCGCCCCGGGACCAGTCACCATAGAGCTGTTTTTT. It is translated as CASAPGPVTIELFF.